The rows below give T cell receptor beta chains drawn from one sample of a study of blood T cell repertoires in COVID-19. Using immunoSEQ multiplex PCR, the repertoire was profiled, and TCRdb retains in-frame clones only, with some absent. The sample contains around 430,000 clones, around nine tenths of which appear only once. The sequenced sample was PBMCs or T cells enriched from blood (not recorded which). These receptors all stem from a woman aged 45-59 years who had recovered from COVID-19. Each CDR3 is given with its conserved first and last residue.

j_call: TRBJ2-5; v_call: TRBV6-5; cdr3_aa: CASSLPGQETQYF
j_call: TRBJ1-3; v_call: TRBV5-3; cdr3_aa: CARSLWGEGNTIYF
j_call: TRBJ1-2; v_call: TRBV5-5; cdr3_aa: CASSLGADRRSYGYTF
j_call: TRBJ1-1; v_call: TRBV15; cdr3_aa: CATSRDSTGEAFF
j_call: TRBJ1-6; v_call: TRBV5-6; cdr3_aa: CASSFPGRYNSPLHF
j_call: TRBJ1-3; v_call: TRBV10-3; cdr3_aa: CAISPGTVFSGNTIYF
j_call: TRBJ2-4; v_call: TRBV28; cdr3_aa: CASSLPLLAKNIQYF
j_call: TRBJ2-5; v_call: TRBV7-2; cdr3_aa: CASSLDLAGVQETQYF
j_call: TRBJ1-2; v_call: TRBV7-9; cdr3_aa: CASTRDTSNYGYTF
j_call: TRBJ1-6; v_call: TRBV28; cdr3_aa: CASSRGSTGEMTLHF
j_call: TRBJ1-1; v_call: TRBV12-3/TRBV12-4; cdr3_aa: CASSPTPGMKAFF
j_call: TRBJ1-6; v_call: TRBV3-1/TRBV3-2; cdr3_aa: CASSYTGTGGSPLHF
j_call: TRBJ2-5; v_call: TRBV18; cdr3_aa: CASSPKTSGGETQYF
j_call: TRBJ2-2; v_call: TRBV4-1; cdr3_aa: CASSRRMASGGKDGELFF
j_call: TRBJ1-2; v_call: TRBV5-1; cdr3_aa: CASSPDRGFYGYTF
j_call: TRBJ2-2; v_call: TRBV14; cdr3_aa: CASSRITGDGTGELFF
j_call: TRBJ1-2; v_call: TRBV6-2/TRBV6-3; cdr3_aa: CASSYPAGDRGGVTF
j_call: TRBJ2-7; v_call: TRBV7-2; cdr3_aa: CASRLTEYEQYF
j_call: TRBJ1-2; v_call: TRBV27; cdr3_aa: CASSSGRDSNYGYTF
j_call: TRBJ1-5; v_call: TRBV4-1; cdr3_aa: CASSQGDGRGLYQPQHF
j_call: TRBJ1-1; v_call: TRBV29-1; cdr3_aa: CSVEIPGRVKAFF
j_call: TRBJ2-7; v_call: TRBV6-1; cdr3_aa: CASSEVRAGDEQYF
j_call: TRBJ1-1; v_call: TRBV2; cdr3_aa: CASIVFDTEAFF
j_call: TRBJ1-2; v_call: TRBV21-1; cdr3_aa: CASSKGFAGTNYGYTF
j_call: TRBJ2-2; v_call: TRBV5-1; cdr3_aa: CASSSGGLNTGELFF
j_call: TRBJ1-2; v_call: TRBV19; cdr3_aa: CASSDPKTADYGYTF
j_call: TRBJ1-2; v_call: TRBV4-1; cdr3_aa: CASSHEDRGGYGYTF
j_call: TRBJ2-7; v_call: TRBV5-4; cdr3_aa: CASSLGQVSSYEQYF
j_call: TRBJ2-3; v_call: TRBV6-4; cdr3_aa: CASSDNPGQGDTQYF
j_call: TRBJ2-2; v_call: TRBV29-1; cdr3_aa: CSVEAQNWGGLLPSNTGELFF
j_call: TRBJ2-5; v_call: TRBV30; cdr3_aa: CAWFSFFEGGTQYF
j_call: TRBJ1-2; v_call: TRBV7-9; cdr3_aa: CASSTKDPDRIYGYTF
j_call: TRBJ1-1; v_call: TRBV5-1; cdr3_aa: CASSWQDSKNTEAFF
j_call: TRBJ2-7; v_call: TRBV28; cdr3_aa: CASSSGLRDRGIEQYF
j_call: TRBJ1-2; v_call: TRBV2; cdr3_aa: CASSAGTGVLANYGYTF
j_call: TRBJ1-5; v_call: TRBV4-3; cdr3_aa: CASSQELVFQPQHF
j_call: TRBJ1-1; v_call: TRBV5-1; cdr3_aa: CASSWGRDLAEAFF
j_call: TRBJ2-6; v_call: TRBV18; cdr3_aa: CASSSSSGANVLTF
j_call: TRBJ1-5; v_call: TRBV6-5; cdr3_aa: CASSYSQGHLPQHF
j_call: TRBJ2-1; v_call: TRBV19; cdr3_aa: CASSLTSGGWDYNEQFF